These 21 T cell receptor beta chains originate from one sample sequenced in a study of regulatory T cells in long-lasting Graves disease. Time point given: newly diagnosed GD, antithyroid drugs for less than 3 months. Extracted RNA from PBMCs served as the source of the TCR library. CDR3 regions were amplified by Arm-PCR using iRepertoire HTBI primers to build TCR beta libraries. TCRdb reprocessed the multiplex PCR reads via MiXCR and lists one record per CDR3 protein. Seen here are 500,000 or so distinct CDR3 sequences, about a sixth observed once, and the top ten hold more than 10%. This same sample was also part of a study on T cells in Graves' hyperthyroidism and ophthalmopathy.

This sample comprised peripheral blood mononuclear cells (PBMCs), obtained at new diagnosis, from a patient treated with antithyroid drugs. Receptors were obtained from a man aged 35 to 55 with Graves disease.

This clonotype was seen ten or more times. The CDR3 DNA reads TGTGCCAGCAGTTCTAACGACGGAGGCAGCTATGGCTACACCTTC. Translating it yields CASSSNDGGSYGYTF. The genes are TRBV12-3 or TRBV12-4 and TRBJ1-2; D unclear. V was cut by 4 bases and J by 4 bases, with 16 bases left in between. This CDR3 comprises 15 residues.

This clonotype has a count of ten or more. The chain uses TRBV5-1 and TRBJ1-1, with a possible D match to TRBD1 (5 bases). The CDR3 spans 15 residues. The germline V gene encodes CDR1 SGHRS and CDR2 YFSETQ. The V end lost 2 bases, the J end lost 3 bases, and 14 bases lay between the germline ends. CDR3 amino acids: CASSFMGREYTEAFF. In DNA, the CDR3 is TGCGCCAGCAGCTTTATGGGGCGGGAGTACACTGAAGCTTTCTTT. The entire variable domain, with the rest obtained from reference TRBV5-1 and TRBJ1-1, is as follows: KAGVTQTPRYLIKTRGQQVTLSCSPISGHRSVSWYQQTPGQGLQFLFEYFSETQRNKGNFPGRFSGRQFSNSRSEMNVSTLELGDSALYLCASSFMGREYTEAFFGQGTRLTVV.

The chain combines TRBV6-2 or TRBV6-3 with TRBJ2-2, with D perhaps matching TRBD1 or TRBD2 (6 bases each). Germline assignment: CDR1 MNHEY and CDR2 SVGEGT. Trimming left V 6 bases short and J 4 bases short, with 27 bases between. This CDR3 has 19 residues. CDR3 protein: CASSPRVDSPLGGTGELFF. The CDR3 nucleotides are TGTGCCAGCAGCCCCAGAGTGGACAGCCCCCTGGGAGGCACCGGGGAGCTGTTTTTT.

The chain links TRBV5-1 to TRBJ1-6; D not resolved. Germline CDR1 reads SGHRS; CDR2 reads YFSETQ. V was clipped by 0 bases and J by 0 bases, with 7 bases between them. The CDR3 loop spans 16 amino acids. The CDR3 reads CASSLEAFSYNSPLHF. The DNA of the CDR3 is TGCGCCAGCAGCTTGGAGGCCTTCTCCTATAATTCACCCCTCCACTTT.

This clonotype was detected a few times. This may be a read error, as it is one base from a much larger clone. The chain couples TRBV28 to TRBJ2-3, with 9 bases lining up with TRBD1. V shed 5 bases and J 0 bases; nucleotides not matched to a gene: 6. There are 16 residues in the CDR3. Germline V CDR1 and CDR2: MDHEN, SYDVKM. The CDR3 reads CASSPSTGGSTDTQYF. The CDR3 coding sequence is TGTGCCAGCAGTCCTTCGACAGGGGGGAGCACAGATACGCAGTATTTT.

In its sample, this clonotype was seen a few times. This chain connects TRBV20-1 to TRBJ2-2; possibly TRBD1 for D (5 bases). The CDR3 runs to 15 residues. The germline V gene encodes CDR1 DFQATT and CDR2 SNEGSKA (reference sequence). Trimming took off 2 bases at V and 4 bases at J, with 14 bases between the two ends. The CDR3, as DNA: TGCAGTGCTAGATTTGGGGCAGGGTTCACCGGGGAGCTGTTTTTT. Its translation: CSARFGAGFTGELFF.

This rearrangement joins TRBV11-2 to TRBJ1-2, with D tentatively TRBD1 (5 bases). Germline V CDR1 and CDR2: SGHAT, FQNNGV. Trimming pared 6 bases from V and 2 bases from J, leaving 10 bases between. The CDR3 is made up of 13 amino acids. CDR3 sequence: CASSHRTNYGYTF. The CDR3 region has the DNA TGTGCCAGCAGTCACAGGACAAACTATGGCTACACCTTC.

The CDR3 region has the DNA TGTGCCAGCAGCTTGTTGAGGGCTGGCTACACCTTC. Translated: CASSLLRAGYTF. V is TRBV5-6 and J is TRBJ1-2; no definite D call. V lost 1 base to trimming and J lost 7 bases, with 8 bases between them. The length of the CDR3 is 12 residues. From germline, CDR1 is SGHDT and CDR2 YYEEEE.

The sample holds many counts of this clonotype. The chain uses TRBV6-1 and TRBJ1-6; 10 bases fit TRBD1. The CDR3 length is 13 residues. V was pared by 6 bases and J by 8 bases, with 1 base of the junction left unmatched. The germline V gene has CDR1 MNHNS and CDR2 SASEGT. The CDR3 DNA reads as TGTGCCAGCAGAGGGACAGGGGATTCACCCCTCCACTTT. This translates into CASRGTGDSPLHF.

This clonotype occurred many times. The chain employs TRBV11-2 and TRBJ2-4, with a weak D call TRBD1 (7 bases). The CDR3 is 15 residues long. Germline-derived CDR1 and CDR2 are SGHAT and FQNNGV. Trimming took 4 bases from V and 0 from J, leaving 10 bases between them. CDR3 protein: CASSSQGGAKNIQYF. Written as DNA, the CDR3 is TGTGCCAGCAGCTCCCAGGGGGGAGCCAAAAACATTCAGTACTTC.

V gene TRBV9 combines with J gene TRBJ2-1; D is undetermined. Germline assignment: CDR1 SGDLS and CDR2 YYNGEE. CDR3 size: 15 residues. The V end was cut by 0 bases, the J end by 2 bases, with 9 bases between. The CDR3 DNA follows: TGTGCCAGCAGCGTAGACGCGGTCCCCTACAATGAGCAGTTCTTC. Translated, it gives CASSVDAVPYNEQFF.

V usage is TRBV14 and J usage is TRBJ1-1, with TRBD1 matching over 7 bases. Trimming cost V 4 bases and J 4 bases; bases outside gene matches: 12. This CDR3 comprises 16 residues. Germline values: CDR1 SGHDN, CDR2 FVKESK. CDR3 loop: CASSPLGQEAGTEAFF. The CDR3 DNA is TGTGCCAGCAGCCCCCTAGGACAGGAGGCCGGCACTGAAGCTTTCTTT. Looking up the rest from reference TRBV14 and TRBJ1-1 gives the full variable domain: EAGVTQFPSHSVIEKGQTVTLRCDPISGHDNLYWYRRVMGKEIKFLLHFVKESKQDESGMPNNRFLAERTGGTYSTLKVQPAELEDSGVYFCASSPLGQEAGTEAFFGQGTRLTVV.

This clonotype was seen ten or more times. V usage is TRBV28 and J usage is TRBJ2-5, with 9 positions matching TRBD1. Germline loops: CDR1 MDHEN, CDR2 SYDVKM. The CDR3 covers 15 residues. V lost 2 bases, J lost 5 bases, and 6 bases stayed unmatched. The CDR3 region has the DNA TGTGCCAGCAGTTTAGTGGGACAGGGATTCGAGACCCAGTACTTC. It is translated as CASSLVGQGFETQYF.

This chain uses TRBV3-1 with TRBJ2-1, with D uncertain. Germline V CDR1 and CDR2: LGHDT, YNNKEL (reference sequence). This CDR3 region has 14 residues. The germline V and J ends were trimmed by 4 bases and 4 bases, with 11 bases remaining between them. CDR3 protein: CASSLRTVYNEQFF. CDR3 nucleotides: TGTGCCAGCAGCCTGAGGACGGTATACAATGAGCAGTTCTTC.

The chain links TRBV5-1 to TRBJ2-5; 12 bases map to TRBD2. CDR1 and CDR2 from the germline V gene are SGHRS and YFSETQ. The CDR3 length is 15 residues. V gave up 3 bases and J gave up 1 base; unmatched junction bases: 1. CDR3 residues: CASSSTSGSQETQYF. The CDR3, as DNA: TGCGCCAGCAGCTCGACTAGCGGGAGCCAAGAGACCCAGTACTTC.

This chain connects TRBV28 to TRBJ2-5, with D possibly matching TRBD1 (8 bases). Germline assignment: CDR1 MDHEN and CDR2 SYDVKM. V was trimmed by 4 bases and J by 6 bases, leaving 18 bases between them. The CDR3 consists of 15 residues. The CDR3 nucleotides are TGTGCCAGCAGTTCGCCTTACAGGGGGGGGCAGACCCAGTACTTC. It specifies CASSSPYRGGQTQYF.

This clonotype was seen at least ten times. V and J are TRBV6-2 or TRBV6-3 and TRBJ1-5; D is possibly TRBD1 (5 bases). V lost 5 bases and J 4 bases, leaving 12 bases between the germline ends. In germline, CDR1 is MNHEY, CDR2 SVGEGT. The CDR3 consists of 14 residues. The CDR3 reads CASSGEDTNQPQHF. For the CDR3, the DNA is TGTGCCAGCAGTGGCGAGGACACGAATCAGCCCCAGCATTTT.

The gene calls are TRBV28 and TRBJ1-2; TRBD1 is a possible D gene (5 bases). This CDR3 spans 15 amino acids. Per germline, CDR1 MDHEN and CDR2 SYDVKM. V was trimmed by 7 bases and J by 5 bases, leaving 20 bases between them. CDR3 loop: CASTKSHGGSYGYTF. DNA for the CDR3: TGTGCCAGCACTAAGTCGCATGGGGGTTCATATGGCTACACCTTC.

This clonotype has a count of ten or more. J is TRBJ2-3 and V is TRBV20-1; TRBD2 is a possible D gene (5 bases). Looked up from germline, CDR1 is DFQATT and CDR2 is SNEGSKA (reference sequence). The CDR3 length is 12 residues. V shed 2 bases and J shed 5 bases, with 8 bases lying between them. Written as DNA, the CDR3 is TGCAGTGCTAGATGGGAGATAGATACGCAGTATTTT. It is translated as CSARWEIDTQYF.

This clonotype was recorded at least ten times. CDR3 sequence: CASRGGLVTEAFF. The CDR3 DNA sequence: TGTGCCAGCAGAGGTGGATTAGTGACTGAAGCTTTCTTT. The chain is built from TRBV28 and TRBJ1-1, with no clear D. Germline loops: CDR1 MDHEN, CDR2 SYDVKM. CDR3 size: 13 residues. With 6 bases removed from V and 5 bases from J, the gap between germline ends came to 13 bases.

This clonotype was recorded at least ten times. The chain couples TRBV20-1 to TRBJ1-1, with D possibly matching TRBD1 (6 bases). V dropped 6 bases and J dropped 6 bases, with 20 bases sitting between them. The CDR3 totals 14 residues. CDR1 and CDR2 from the germline V gene are DFQATT and SNEGSKA (reference sequence). The CDR3 bases are TGCAGTGCCCAGGTGAGGGGGAGAGGCGCTGAAGCTTTCTTT. Translated, it gives CSAQVRGRGAEAFF.